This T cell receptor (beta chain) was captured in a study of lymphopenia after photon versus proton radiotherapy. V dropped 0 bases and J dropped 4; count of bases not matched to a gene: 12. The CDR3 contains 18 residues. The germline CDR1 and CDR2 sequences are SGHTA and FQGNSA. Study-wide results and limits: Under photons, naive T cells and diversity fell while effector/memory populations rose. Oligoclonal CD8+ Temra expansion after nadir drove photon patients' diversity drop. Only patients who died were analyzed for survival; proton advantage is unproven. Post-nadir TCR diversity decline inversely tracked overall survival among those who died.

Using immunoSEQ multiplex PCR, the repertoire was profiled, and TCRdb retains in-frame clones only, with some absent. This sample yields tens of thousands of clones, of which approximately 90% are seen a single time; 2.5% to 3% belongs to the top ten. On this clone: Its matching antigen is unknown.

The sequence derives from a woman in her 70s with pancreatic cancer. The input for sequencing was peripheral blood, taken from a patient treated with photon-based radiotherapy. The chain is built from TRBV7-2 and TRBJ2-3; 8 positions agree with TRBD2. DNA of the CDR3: TGTGCCAGCAGCTTAGCGCTTGATAGCGGGACCCTGGCAGATACGCAGTATTTT. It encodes CASSLALDSGTLADTQYF.